The next 17 T cell receptor beta chains were all read from a single sample in a study of PD-1 blockade in mismatch repair-deficient tumors. Libraries were prepared by immunoSEQ multiplex PCR; TCRdb keeps only in-frame clonotypes and omits some of them. This table has about 100,000 clones, over 65% appearing once. The material sequenced was peripheral blood, taken about eight months after starting pembrolizumab. These receptors were taken from an adult with mismatch repair-deficient cancer.

The rearrangement uses TRBV29-1 and TRBJ2-1; 12 bases agree with TRBD2. V lost 2 bases and J lost 10; bases outside the gene matches: 15. CDR1 is SQVTM and CDR2 is ANQGSEA in the germline V gene. The CDR3 extends over 17 amino acids. CDR3 residues: CSVEPPGTSGLDMEQFF. In DNA form, the CDR3 reads TGCAGCGTTGAACCGCCCGGGACTAGCGGGTTGGATATGGAGCAGTTCTTC.

This sequence joins TRBV5-6 and TRBJ2-3; no clear D. V gave up 7 bases and J gave up 3 bases, with 9 bases separating them. The germline V gene has CDR1 SGHDT and CDR2 YYEEEE. The CDR3 totals 12 residues. The CDR3 DNA follows: TGTGCCAGCGGCTACGGTACAGATACGCAGTATTTT. Its protein is CASGYGTDTQYF.

The gene calls are TRBV7-9 and TRBJ2-3, with a weak D call TRBD2 (6 bases). The CDR3 contains 15 residues. Germline loops: CDR1 SEHNR, CDR2 FQNEAQ (reference sequence). V was cut by 4 bases and J by 0 bases, with 11 bases left in between. In nucleotides, the CDR3 is TGTGCCAGCAGCTCTGGGGACTTTAGCACAGATACGCAGTATTTT. It codes for CASSSGDFSTDTQYF.

The J gene is TRBJ1-1, the V gene TRBV18; D gene ambiguous. The V and J ends lost 2 bases and 10 bases respectively, with 11 bases between them. Germline V gene sequence: CDR1 KGHSH, CDR2 LQKENI. The CDR3 is 12 residues long. CDR3 coding DNA: TGTGCCAGCTCACCAGACCGGTCCGGAGCTTTCTTT. Its protein is CASSPDRSGAFF.

The chain uses TRBV11-3 and TRBJ2-7; 7 bases agree with TRBD1. The germline V gene has CDR1 SGHNT and CDR2 YENEEA. The CDR3 sequence is 14 residues long. J lost 5 bases, V lost 5 bases, and 9 bases had no gene match. The CDR3 DNA reads as TGTGCCAGCAGCCAACCGGGACAGACCAACGAGCAGTACTTC. This sequence encodes CASSQPGQTNEQYF.

By its share, this clone is medium-sized. The chain is built from TRBV7-2 and TRBJ1-5, with TRBD1 matching over 7 bases. The J segment lost 6 bases and the V segment lost 1 base, leaving 3 bases of the junction unmatched. This CDR3 region has 14 residues. Looked up from germline, CDR1 is SGHTA and CDR2 is FQGNSA. CDR3 in amino acids: CASSLGGGGQPQHF. For the CDR3, the DNA is TGTGCCAGCAGCTTAGGAGGGGGCGGTCAGCCCCAGCATTTT.

The rearrangement uses TRBV7-8 and TRBJ2-3, with TRBD2 matching 11 bases. The CDR3 length is 16 residues. Germline CDR1 reads SGHVS; CDR2 reads FQNEAQ. After removal of 4 bases from V and 7 bases from J, the junction contained 10 bases not matched to a gene. CDR3 nucleotide sequence: TGTGCCAGCAGCTCATCCTTAGCGGGAGGGCTCAATACGCAGTATTTT. It translates to CASSSSLAGGLNTQYF. The full variable domain, with the rest looked up from reference TRBV7-8 and TRBJ2-3, is GAGVSQSPRYKVAKRGQDVALRCDPISGHVSLFWYQQALGQGPEFLTYFQNEAQLDKSGLPSDRFFAERPEGSVSTLKIQRTQQEDSAVYLCASSSSLAGGLNTQYFGPGTRLTVL.

CDR3 nucleotide sequence: TGTGCCAGCACCCTGGGACTAGCGAGTTACAATGAGCAGTTCTTC. It specifies CASTLGLASYNEQFF. The J gene is TRBJ2-1, the V gene TRBV5-6; 10 nucleotides agree with TRBD2. Germline CDR1 and CDR2: SGHDT and YYEEEE. V gave up 6 bases and J gave up 4 bases; unmatched junction bases: 7. The CDR3 consists of 15 residues.

The V call is TRBV7-6, the J call TRBJ2-7; D possibly corresponds to TRBD2 (5 bases). The V gene's germline CDR1 is SGHVS and CDR2 FNYEAQ. V was clipped by 5 bases and J by 7 bases, with 21 bases between them. The CDR3 extends over 15 amino acids. The CDR3 protein is CASSPRRLAREEQYF. CDR3 bases: TGTGCCAGCAGCCCCCGCAGGTTAGCGAGAGAAGAGCAGTACTTC. Full variable domain (remainder filled in from reference TRBV7-6 and TRBJ2-7): GAGVSQSPRYKVTKRGQDVALRCDPISGHVSLYWYRQALGQGPEFLTYFNYEAQQDKSGLPNDRFSAERPEGSISTLTIQRTEQRDSAMYRCASSPRRLAREEQYFGPGTRLTVT.

The chain employs TRBV7-8 and TRBJ2-5; 10 nucleotides agree with TRBD2. Germline CDR1 reads SGHVS; CDR2 reads FQNEAQ. The CDR3 is 16 residues long. The V gene end was trimmed by 5 bases and the J gene end by 4 bases; junction bases not matched to a gene: 10. The CDR3 coding sequence is TGTGCCAGCAGCGAAGACAGCGGGAGGGCCGGAGAGACCCAGTACTTC. This sequence encodes CASSEDSGRAGETQYF.

The chain links TRBV5-1 to TRBJ2-7; no definite D call. The CDR3 runs 14 residues. Germline assignment: CDR1 SGHRS and CDR2 YFSETQ. Trimming removed 4 bases from V and 3 bases from J, with 14 bases in between. The CDR3 spells CASSLHPTNYEQYF. The CDR3 DNA reads as TGCGCCAGCAGCCTTCACCCCACGAACTACGAGCAGTACTTC. The full variable domain, rest sourced from reference TRBV5-1 and TRBJ2-7, is KAGVTQTPRYLIKTRGQQVTLSCSPISGHRSVSWYQQTPGQGLQFLFEYFSETQRNKGNFPGRFSGRQFSNSRSEMNVSTLELGDSALYLCASSLHPTNYEQYFGPGTRLTVT.

The V and J genes are TRBV19 and TRBJ2-7, with 7 positions matching TRBD2. The CDR3 runs to 14 residues. Germline V gene sequence: CDR1 LNHDA, CDR2 SQIVND (reference sequence). The V and J ends lost 6 bases and 0 bases, in that order; junction bases with no gene match: 5. CDR3 sequence (DNA): TGTGCCAGTAGCCGAGCGGGGAGCTCCTACGAGCAGTACTTC. This sequence encodes CASSRAGSSYEQYF.

The V gene is TRBV4-2, the J gene TRBJ1-1; a weak D match, TRBD1 (6 bases). The V end lost 2 bases, the J end lost 5 bases, and 9 bases lay between the germline ends. Germline V gives CDR1 LGHNA, CDR2 YNFKEQ. The length of the CDR3 is 13 residues. CDR3 in DNA: TGTGCCAGCAGCCAAACCGACAGGACTGAAGCTTTCTTT. It specifies CASSQTDRTEAFF.

The chain uses TRBV7-3 and TRBJ1-2, with 10 bases matching TRBD1. Germline CDR1 SGHTA, CDR2 FQGTGA. The ends lost 6 bases at V and 5 bases at J; junction bases unmatched: 6. The CDR3 is 14 residues long. Here the CDR3 reads CASRPGTGDYGYTF. The DNA of the CDR3 is TGTGCCAGCAGGCCCGGGACAGGGGATTATGGCTACACCTTC.

The genes are TRBV11-1 and TRBJ2-1; 8 positions match TRBD1. The CDR3 extends over 15 amino acids. The germline V gene encodes CDR1 SGHAT and CDR2 FQDESV (reference sequence). With V trimmed by 2 bases and J by 8 bases, 8 bases remained unmatched. The CDR3 DNA is TGTGCCAGCAGCTTAAACGACAGGGGCCGGGATGAGCAGTTCTTC. Its protein is CASSLNDRGRDEQFF. The variable domain in full, completed from reference TRBV11-1 and TRBJ2-1, reads EAEVAQSPRYKITEKSQAVAFWCDPISGHATLYWYRQILGQGPELLVQFQDESVVDDSQLPKDRFSAERLKGVDSTLKIQPAELGDSAMYLCASSLNDRGRDEQFFGPGTRLTVL.

The genes are TRBV19 and TRBJ2-5; the D is unclear. The CDR3 covers 13 residues. Germline CDR1 reads LNHDA; CDR2 reads SQIVND (reference sequence). Trimming took off 1 base at V and 2 bases at J, with 5 bases between the two ends. The CDR3 sequence: CASSIGYQETQYF. The CDR3 DNA is TGTGCCAGTAGTATAGGTTATCAAGAGACCCAGTACTTC.

The gene calls are TRBV21-1 and TRBJ1-1. TRBV21-1 represents a pseudogene. CDR3 length: 15 residues. The CDR3 reads CASSKRGQRGTEAFF. The CDR3, as DNA: TGTGCCAGCAGCAAAAGGGGCCAACGAGGGACTGAAGCTTTCTTT.